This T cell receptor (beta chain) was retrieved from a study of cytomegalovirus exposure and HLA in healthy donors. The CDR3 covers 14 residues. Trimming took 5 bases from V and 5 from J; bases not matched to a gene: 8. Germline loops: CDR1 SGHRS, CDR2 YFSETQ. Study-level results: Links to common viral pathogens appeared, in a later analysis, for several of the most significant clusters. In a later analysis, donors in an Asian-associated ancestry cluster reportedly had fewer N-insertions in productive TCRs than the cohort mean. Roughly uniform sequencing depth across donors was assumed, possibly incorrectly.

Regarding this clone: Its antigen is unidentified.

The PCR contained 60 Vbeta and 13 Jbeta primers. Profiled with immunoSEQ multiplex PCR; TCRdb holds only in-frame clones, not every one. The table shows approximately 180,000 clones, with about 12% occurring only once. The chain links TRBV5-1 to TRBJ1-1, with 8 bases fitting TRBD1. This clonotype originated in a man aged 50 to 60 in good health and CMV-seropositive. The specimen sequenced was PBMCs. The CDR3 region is CASSLGQGGTEAFF. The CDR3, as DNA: TGCGCCAGCAGTTTAGGACAGGGTGGGACTGAAGCTTTCTTT.